This T cell receptor beta chain derives from a study of technical replicates of blood from a handful of donors (dated by TCRdb to 2016 to 2017). Libraries were constructed by the immunoSEQ multiplex PCR assay. TCRdb re-hosts the immuneACCESS table, in-frame sequences only. Its copies lack some clones; in the studies checked, an unresolved V gene accounts for under half of them, and the cause for the rest is not known. A total of 66,000 or so clones appear in this sample, around 97% of them only once. The ten largest clones add up to just under 0.2% of the sample. As regards this clone: What this receptor recognizes is not known. No much larger clonotype is one base removed from it; base qualities were not supplied.

CDR1 and CDR2 (LNHNV, YYDKDF) derive from the germline V gene (reference sequence). After removal of 4 bases from V and 4 bases from J, the junction retains 5 bases not matched to a gene. Including the terminal cysteine and phenylalanine, the CDR3 comprises 14 residues. Kept here is only the CDR3 DNA, which spans 42 bases and is read in frame from base 1. The clonotype was recovered from a human donor in good health. Sequencing was performed on T cells isolated from PBMCs. The chain employs TRBV15 and TRBJ2-7; TRBD2 matches 9 bases in the middle. The CDR3 region has the sequence CATSMVSGRYEQYF. The DNA reads as follows: TGTGCCACCAGCATGGTTAGCGGGAGATACGAGCAGTACTTC.